This T cell receptor beta chain was identified during a study of T cells in Graves' hyperthyroidism and ophthalmopathy. Amplified regions were TCR beta CDR3 sequences from RNA transcripts. HTBI primers were the set used in a first-round RT-PCR of the TCR CDR3. In TCRdb, the multiplex PCR reads were re-called with MiXCR into one record per CDR3 protein. This sample has hundreds of thousands of distinct CDR3 sequences, with 14% found just once. This clonotype was counted at least ten times. Trimming pared 0 bases from V and 0 bases from J, leaving 8 bases between. CDR1 and CDR2 (germline): SEHNR, FQNEAQ (reference sequence). CDR3 size: 15 residues. Newly diagnosed hyperthyroidism, duration under 2 months, in patients aged 18 to 65. The authors took PBMCs from 8 to 10 ml fresh peripheral blood.

This chain connects TRBV7-9 to TRBJ1-1, with no clear D. This sequence was found in a woman aged 25 to 39 with Graves' hyperthyroidism that later progressed to Graves' ophthalmopathy. The sequenced sample consisted of blood. CDR3 loop: CASSLAPAMNTEAFF. As DNA, the CDR3 is TGTGCCAGCAGCTTAGCGCCTGCAATGAACACTGAAGCTTTCTTT.